This is a list of T cell receptor beta chains from one sample in a study of T-cell reconstitution after alpha-beta-depleted transplantation in children. MiXCR was run by TCRdb on the PCR reads, yielding one entry per CDR3 protein. This sample has 500,000 to 650,000 distinct CDR3 sequences, with about an eighth found just once. Sequenced material: PBMCs, mostly from graft donor cells, taken 360 days after TCRalphabeta/CD19-depleted stem cell transplant. These TCRs come from a male patient aged 5 to 17 who had a stem cell transplant for acute myeloid leukemia, so the T cells may come from the graft donor. Each CDR3 is given with its conserved first and last residue. A D gene is named only where the DNA matches it firmly. A row's size may be missing; if present it is once, few, many or a size class.

d_call: NA
j_call: TRBJ2-1
clone_size: NA
v_call: TRBV20-1
cdr3_aa: CSARDERAYWDEQFF
cdr3_nt: TGCAGTGCTAGAGATGAGCGGGCCTATTGGGATGAGCAGTTCTTC

d_call: TRBD2
j_call: TRBJ2-7
clone_size: NA
v_call: TRBV20-1
cdr3_aa: CSARDPLASGRAVGQYF
cdr3_nt: TGCAGTGCTAGAGACCCCCTCGCTAGCGGGAGGGCCGTCGGGCAGTACTTC

d_call: NA
j_call: TRBJ2-5
clone_size: NA
v_call: TRBV29-1
cdr3_aa: CSVEIYQETQYF
cdr3_nt: TGCAGCGTTGAGATCTATCAAGAGACCCAGTACTTC

d_call: NA
j_call: TRBJ2-7
clone_size: NA
v_call: TRBV20-1
cdr3_aa: CSARGFSVVAHYEQYF
cdr3_nt: TGCAGTGCTAGAGGGTTTAGCGTAGTCGCTCACTACGAGCAGTACTTC

d_call: NA
j_call: TRBJ2-7
clone_size: NA
v_call: TRBV6-5
cdr3_aa: CASSYSLPQKPHEQYF
cdr3_nt: TGTGCCAGCAGTTACTCGTTACCGCAGAAACCTCACGAGCAGTACTTC

d_call: TRBD1
j_call: TRBJ2-7
clone_size: many
v_call: TRBV28
cdr3_aa: CASIPPRTGSYEQYF
cdr3_nt: TGTGCCAGCATTCCACCCAGGACAGGGAGCTACGAGCAGTACTTC

d_call: NA
j_call: TRBJ2-3
clone_size: many
v_call: TRBV29-1
cdr3_aa: CSVEVQGTDTQYF
cdr3_nt: TGCAGCGTTGAAGTACAGGGCACAGATACGCAGTATTTT

d_call: NA
j_call: TRBJ1-3
clone_size: once
v_call: TRBV29-1
cdr3_aa: CSVKGVRSGNTIYF
cdr3_nt: TGCAGCGTTAAAGGCGTCCGCTCTGGAAACACCATATATTTT

d_call: TRBD2
j_call: TRBJ2-1
clone_size: few
v_call: TRBV12-3/TRBV12-4
cdr3_aa: CASTLAGGLGEQFF
cdr3_nt: TGTGCCAGCACCCTAGCGGGAGGGCTCGGTGAGCAGTTCTTC

d_call: TRBD2
j_call: TRBJ2-1
clone_size: NA
v_call: TRBV5-1
cdr3_aa: CASNNREGLAGHDEQFF
cdr3_nt: TGCGCCAGCAACAACCGGGAGGGACTAGCGGGACACGATGAGCAGTTCTTC

d_call: TRBD1
j_call: TRBJ2-7
clone_size: many
v_call: TRBV20-1
cdr3_aa: CSADDRGFYEQYF
cdr3_nt: TGCAGTGCGGACGACAGGGGGTTCTACGAGCAGTACTTC

d_call: NA
j_call: TRBJ2-3
clone_size: few
v_call: TRBV7-3
cdr3_aa: CASSPTFPSTDTQYF
cdr3_nt: TGTGCCAGCAGCCCCACGTTCCCTAGCACAGATACGCAGTATTTT

d_call: TRBD2
j_call: TRBJ2-1
clone_size: few
v_call: TRBV6-4
cdr3_aa: CASSDSRASGRRQFF
cdr3_nt: TGTGCCAGCAGTGACTCGAGGGCTAGCGGACGGCGTCAGTTCTTC

d_call: TRBD1
j_call: TRBJ2-7
clone_size: few
v_call: TRBV10-3
cdr3_aa: CSIRGTGVSEQYF
cdr3_nt: TGTTCGATTCGGGGGACAGGGGTTTCCGAGCAGTACTTC

d_call: NA
j_call: TRBJ2-5
clone_size: NA
v_call: TRBV24-1
cdr3_aa: CATSDGQGGETQYF
cdr3_nt: TGTGCCACCAGTGATGGGCAGGGTGGGGAGACCCAGTACTTC

d_call: TRBD1
j_call: TRBJ2-7
clone_size: NA
v_call: TRBV18
cdr3_aa: CATSPSYRGRLSYEQYF
cdr3_nt: TGTGCCACCTCACCTTCCTACAGGGGGCGCTTGTCCTACGAGCAGTACTTC

d_call: TRBD2
j_call: TRBJ2-5
clone_size: many
v_call: TRBV6-2/TRBV6-3
cdr3_aa: CASSYTLVAGVSETQYF
cdr3_nt: TGTGCCAGCAGTTACACCTTGGTAGCGGGAGTTTCGGAGACCCAGTACTTC

d_call: NA
j_call: TRBJ1-1
clone_size: few
v_call: TRBV10-3
cdr3_aa: CAISELAEEAFF
cdr3_nt: TGTGCCATCAGTGAGTTGGCAGAGGAAGCTTTCTTT

d_call: NA
j_call: TRBJ2-7
clone_size: few
v_call: TRBV27
cdr3_aa: CASSLWQGYGEQYF
cdr3_nt: TGTGCCAGCAGTTTATGGCAGGGCTATGGGGAGCAGTACTTC

d_call: NA
j_call: TRBJ2-7
clone_size: few
v_call: TRBV4-3
cdr3_aa: CASSQEGRDYEQYF
cdr3_nt: TGCGCCAGCAGCCAAGAGGGCAGGGACTACGAGCAGTACTTC

d_call: NA
j_call: TRBJ1-1
clone_size: few
v_call: TRBV6-5
cdr3_aa: CASSYSGVGLNTEAFF
cdr3_nt: TGTGCCAGCAGTTACTCGGGGGTAGGGCTGAACACTGAAGCTTTCTTT

d_call: TRBD1
j_call: TRBJ1-1
clone_size: NA
v_call: TRBV10-3
cdr3_aa: CATDREGRTEAFF
cdr3_nt: TGTGCCACTGACAGGGAGGGGAGAACTGAAGCTTTCTTT

d_call: TRBD1
j_call: TRBJ2-5
clone_size: once
v_call: TRBV10-2
cdr3_aa: CASRYTGVQETQYF
cdr3_nt: TGCGCCAGCAGATATACAGGGGTTCAAGAGACCCAGTACTTC

d_call: NA
j_call: TRBJ2-1
clone_size: many
v_call: TRBV29-1
cdr3_aa: CSVGGLTAKGYNEQFF
cdr3_nt: TGCAGCGTTGGGGGTCTGACAGCTAAAGGGTACAATGAGCAGTTCTTC

d_call: TRBD2
j_call: TRBJ2-1
clone_size: many
v_call: TRBV6-5
cdr3_aa: CASSSLAGDSGNEQFF
cdr3_nt: TGTGCCAGCAGTTCCCTAGCGGGAGATAGTGGCAATGAGCAGTTCTTC

d_call: NA
j_call: TRBJ2-7
clone_size: NA
v_call: TRBV9
cdr3_aa: CASSVGSASPYEQYF
cdr3_nt: TGTGCCAGCAGCGTAGGGTCAGCCAGCCCCTACGAGCAGTACTTC

d_call: TRBD2
j_call: TRBJ2-4
clone_size: many
v_call: TRBV12-3/TRBV12-4
cdr3_aa: CASSFPRTSLGNIQYF
cdr3_nt: TGTGCCAGCAGTTTCCCCCGGACTAGCTTAGGGAACATTCAGTACTTC

d_call: TRBD2
j_call: TRBJ2-3
clone_size: few
v_call: TRBV20-1
cdr3_aa: CSARTSGLHTDTQYF
cdr3_nt: TGCAGTGCGAGGACTAGCGGCTTGCACACAGATACGCAGTATTTT

d_call: NA
j_call: TRBJ2-5
clone_size: few
v_call: TRBV9
cdr3_aa: CASSATTMGWQETQYF
cdr3_nt: TGTGCCAGCAGCGCCACTACCATGGGGTGGCAAGAGACCCAGTACTTC

d_call: NA
j_call: TRBJ2-2
clone_size: NA
v_call: TRBV27
cdr3_aa: CASSLPGNGELFF
cdr3_nt: TGTGCCAGCAGTTTACCCGGGAACGGGGAGCTGTTTTTT

d_call: TRBD2
j_call: TRBJ2-3
clone_size: NA
v_call: TRBV20-1
cdr3_aa: CRPLAGGSTDTQYF
cdr3_nt: TGCAGACCTCTAGCGGGAGGGAGCACAGATACGCAGTATTTT

d_call: NA
j_call: TRBJ2-7
clone_size: many
v_call: TRBV29-1
cdr3_aa: CSVRGESSYEQYF
cdr3_nt: TGCAGCGTTAGGGGAGAGAGCTCCTACGAGCAGTACTTC

d_call: TRBD1
j_call: TRBJ2-3
clone_size: NA
v_call: TRBV30
cdr3_aa: CALDAGTGADTQYF
cdr3_nt: TGTGCCTTGGACGCCGGGACAGGGGCAGATACGCAGTATTTT

d_call: TRBD1
j_call: TRBJ2-7
clone_size: NA
v_call: TRBV20-1
cdr3_aa: CSAESPGTGLYEQYF
cdr3_nt: TGCAGTGCCGAGTCCCCTGGGACAGGCCTCTACGAGCAGTACTTC

d_call: TRBD2
j_call: TRBJ2-3
clone_size: NA
v_call: TRBV24-1
cdr3_aa: CAASDPSILQTSGGRTDTQYF
cdr3_nt: TGTGCCGCCAGTGATCCTAGTATACTCCAGACTAGCGGGGGACGCACAGATACGCAGTATTTT

d_call: NA
j_call: TRBJ2-5
clone_size: few
v_call: TRBV7-2
cdr3_aa: CASSLEVVTETQYF
cdr3_nt: TGTGCCAGCAGCTTAGAGGTAGTTACAGAGACCCAGTACTTC

d_call: NA
j_call: TRBJ1-5
clone_size: few
v_call: TRBV18
cdr3_aa: CASSLLTDQPQHF
cdr3_nt: TGTGCCAGCTCACTGTTAACCGATCAGCCCCAGCATTTT

d_call: TRBD1
j_call: TRBJ2-7
clone_size: many
v_call: TRBV12-3/TRBV12-4
cdr3_aa: CASSPRGLGDEQYF
cdr3_nt: TGTGCCAGCAGCCCCAGGGGGCTCGGGGACGAGCAGTACTTC

d_call: TRBD2
j_call: TRBJ2-3
clone_size: few
v_call: TRBV7-8
cdr3_aa: CASSSRTSGRAWDTQYF
cdr3_nt: TGTGCCAGCAGCTCTAGGACTAGCGGGAGGGCATGGGATACGCAGTATTTT

d_call: TRBD2
j_call: TRBJ2-1
clone_size: NA
v_call: TRBV27
cdr3_aa: CASSPSPPGLAYNEQFF
cdr3_nt: TGTGCCAGCAGTCCCTCTCCCCCGGGACTAGCCTACAATGAGCAGTTCTTC